Listed here is a single TCR beta chain. The data stem from a study of T cells in Graves' hyperthyroidism and ophthalmopathy. Study information: Blood from the periphery was taken at initial diagnosis, before any treatment.

Amplification yielded TCR beta CDR3 regions, with RNA transcripts as the source. The TCR CDR3 was amplified in a first-round RT-PCR using the HTBI primer set. Using its own MiXCR run on the multiplex PCR reads, TCRdb lists one record per CDR3 protein. This table holds 500,000 to 600,000 distinct CDR3 sequences, 20% found once. The germline V and J ends were trimmed by 5 bases and 9 bases, with 17 bases remaining between them. CDR3 size: 13 residues. Sequenced material: blood. This clonotype was sampled from a man aged 40-50 years with Graves' ophthalmopathy. The chain is built from TRBV12-3 or TRBV12-4 and TRBJ2-7, with D possibly matching TRBD2 (6 bases). The CDR3 bases are TGTGCCAGCAGTCTTGGAGTATGGGGACTGCAGTACTTC. Residues: CASSLGVWGLQYF.